Detailed here is one T cell receptor (beta chain). Its antigen is unidentified. A much larger clone is a single base away; this may be a read error. These data come from a study of identical twins. Germline CDR1 reads SQVTM; CDR2 reads ANQGSEA. This CDR3 has 14 residues. Each CDR3 protein is one row after TCRdb ran MiXCR on the 5' RACE reads. The data hold over 250,000 distinct CDR3 sequences, with roughly 8.6% observed a single time. Whole-study findings and limits: Researchers reported weaker excess twin sharing in beta out-of-frame sequences. Cord blood's abundant beta clonotypes had fewer insertions, unlike memory repertoires. Cross-sectional statistics underpinned the conclusions; the same donors were not followed.

These data also formed part of another study, on yellow fever vaccine responses in identical twins. As that report states: Twins' vaccine T cell response reportedly seemed partly convergent, partly personalized.

Sequencing input: CD8+ T cells sorted from blood. The TCR originated in a woman aged 18-29 years in good health. The chain carries TRBV29-1 and TRBJ2-3; D may correspond to TRBD1 or TRBD2 (5 bases each). The CDR3 region has the DNA TGCGGCGTTGAAATCGGGGACGCGACAGATACGCAGTATTTT. This encodes CGVEIGDATDTQYF.